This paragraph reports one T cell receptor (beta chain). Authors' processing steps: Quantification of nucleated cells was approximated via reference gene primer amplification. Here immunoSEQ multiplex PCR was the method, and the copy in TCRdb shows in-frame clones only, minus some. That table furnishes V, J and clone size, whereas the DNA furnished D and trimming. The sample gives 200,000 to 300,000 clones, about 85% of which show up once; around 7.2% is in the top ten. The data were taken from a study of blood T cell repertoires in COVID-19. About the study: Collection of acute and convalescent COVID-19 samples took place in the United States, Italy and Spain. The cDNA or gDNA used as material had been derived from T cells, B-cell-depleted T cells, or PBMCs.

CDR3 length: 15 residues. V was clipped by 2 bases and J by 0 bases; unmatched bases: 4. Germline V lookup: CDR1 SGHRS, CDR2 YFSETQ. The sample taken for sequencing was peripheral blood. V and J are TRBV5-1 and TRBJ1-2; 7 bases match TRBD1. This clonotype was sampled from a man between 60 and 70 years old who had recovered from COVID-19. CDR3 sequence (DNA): TGCGCCAGCAGCTTTGGGGACAGATCTAACTATGGCTACACCTTC. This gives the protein CASSFGDRSNYGYTF.